This TCR beta chain was profiled in a study of OX40 agonist ivuxolimab in advanced cancers. On the study more broadly: Patient treatment consisted of intravenous ivuxolimab administration every 2 weeks at 0.01 to 10 mg/kg. Participants, 65% to 85% male, averaged approximately 65 years of age, ranging from roughly 23 to 90.

TCRdb keeps only in-frame clones here, not all; method: immunoSEQ multiplex PCR. This sample yields some 7,900 clones, of which more than 60% are seen a single time; roughly 18% belongs to the top ten. The source is an adult with an advanced solid tumor such as melanoma, head and neck, liver or kidney cancer. The source material was CD4+ or CD8+ T cells sorted from blood, sampled in a trial of the OX40 agonist ivuxolimab.

CDR3 residues: CASSLVRYEQYF. Here the CDR3 DNA reads TGTGCCAGCAGCTTAGTCCGCTACGAGCAGTACTTC. The chain employs TRBV13 and TRBJ2-7, with D uncertain. V was cut by 1 base and J by 3 bases, with 4 bases left in between. Germline CDR1 PRHDT, CDR2 FYEKMQ (reference sequence). The CDR3 totals 12 residues.